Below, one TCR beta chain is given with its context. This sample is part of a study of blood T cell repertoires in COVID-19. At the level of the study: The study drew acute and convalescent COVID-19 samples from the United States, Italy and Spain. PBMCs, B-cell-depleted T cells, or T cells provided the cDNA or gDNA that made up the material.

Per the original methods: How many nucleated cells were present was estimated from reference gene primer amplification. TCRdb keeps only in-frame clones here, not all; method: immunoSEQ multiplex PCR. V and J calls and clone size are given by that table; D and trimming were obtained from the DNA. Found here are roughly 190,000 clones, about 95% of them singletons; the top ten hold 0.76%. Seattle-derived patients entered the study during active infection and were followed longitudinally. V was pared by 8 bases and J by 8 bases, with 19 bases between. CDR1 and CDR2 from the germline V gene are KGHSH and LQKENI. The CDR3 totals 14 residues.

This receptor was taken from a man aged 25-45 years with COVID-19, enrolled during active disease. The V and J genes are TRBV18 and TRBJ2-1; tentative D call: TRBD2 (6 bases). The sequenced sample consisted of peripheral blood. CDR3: CASSRGDPYYEQFF. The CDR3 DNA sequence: TGTGCCAGCAGCCGCGGGGACCCTTATTATGAGCAGTTCTTC.